Given below is one T cell receptor beta chain in context. No antigen is known for it. A few pembrolizumab responders had their TCRs sequenced. Only in-frame clones appear in the TCRdb table, and some are missing; sequencing was by immunoSEQ multiplex PCR. Here the sample spans 25,000 to 30,000 clones, 84% being singletons. This sample is part of a study of PD-1 blockade in mismatch repair-deficient tumors. At the level of the study: Patients had 11 to 13 mismatch repair-deficient cancer types and were previously treated and progressing.

Findings and limits, study-wide: Rapid post-treatment expansion, then contraction, generally preceding radiologic response, marked tumor-resident clones.

After removal of 4 bases from V and 4 bases from J, the junction contained 8 bases not matched to a gene. The germline V gene has CDR1 SGHNT and CDR2 YYREEE (reference sequence). The CDR3 spans 17 residues. Here the sequenced sample was PBMCs, taken before pembrolizumab treatment. The gene calls are TRBV5-4 and TRBJ2-6; 10 bases are shared with TRBD1. This receptor was taken from an adult with mismatch repair-deficient cancer. The CDR3 sequence is CASSSRDRGPGANVLTF. The CDR3 DNA is TGTGCCAGCAGCAGCCGGGACAGGGGACCCGGGGCCAACGTCCTGACTTTC. Full variable domain (remainder filled in from reference TRBV5-4 and TRBJ2-6): ETGVTQSPTHLIKTRGQQVTLRCSSQSGHNTVSWYQQALGQGPQFIFQYYREEENGRGNFPPRFSGLQFPNYSSELNVNALELDDSALYLCASSSRDRGPGANVLTFGAGSRLTVL.